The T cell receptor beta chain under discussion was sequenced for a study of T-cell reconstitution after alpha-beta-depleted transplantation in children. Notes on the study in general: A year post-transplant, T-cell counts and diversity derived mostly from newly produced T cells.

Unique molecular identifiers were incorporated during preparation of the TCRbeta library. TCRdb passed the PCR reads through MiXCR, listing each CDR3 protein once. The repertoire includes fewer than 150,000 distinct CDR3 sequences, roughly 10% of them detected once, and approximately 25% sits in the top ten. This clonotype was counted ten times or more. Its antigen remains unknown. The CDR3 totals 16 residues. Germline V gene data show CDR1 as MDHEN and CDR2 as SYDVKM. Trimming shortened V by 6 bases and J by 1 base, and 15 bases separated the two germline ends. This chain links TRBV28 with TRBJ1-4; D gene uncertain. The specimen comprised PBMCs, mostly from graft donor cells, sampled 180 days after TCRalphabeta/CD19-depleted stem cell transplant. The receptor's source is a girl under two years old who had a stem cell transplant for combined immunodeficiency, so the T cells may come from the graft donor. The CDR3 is CASSDRQPGTNEKLFF. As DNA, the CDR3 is TGTGCCAGCAGCGACCGCCAGCCAGGAACTAATGAAAAACTGTTTTTT.